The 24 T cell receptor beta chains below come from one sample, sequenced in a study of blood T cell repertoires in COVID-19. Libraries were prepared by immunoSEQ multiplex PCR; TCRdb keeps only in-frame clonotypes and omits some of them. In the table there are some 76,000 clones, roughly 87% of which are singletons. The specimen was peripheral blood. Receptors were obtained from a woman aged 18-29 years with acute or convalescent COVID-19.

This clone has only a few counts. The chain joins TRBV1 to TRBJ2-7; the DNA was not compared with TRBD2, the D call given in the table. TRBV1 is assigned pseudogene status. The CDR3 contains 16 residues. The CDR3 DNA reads TGCACCAGCAGCCAGCTGGACGGCGGGAGCTCCTACGAGCAGTACTTC. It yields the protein CTSSQLDGGSSYEQYF.

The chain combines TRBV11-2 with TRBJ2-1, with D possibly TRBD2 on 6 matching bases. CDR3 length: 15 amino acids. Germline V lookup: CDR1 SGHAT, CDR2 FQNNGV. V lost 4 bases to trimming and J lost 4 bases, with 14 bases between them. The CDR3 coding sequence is TGTGCCAGCAGCTCACCTTTCGGGGGATACAATGAGCAGTTCTTC. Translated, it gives CASSSPFGGYNEQFF.

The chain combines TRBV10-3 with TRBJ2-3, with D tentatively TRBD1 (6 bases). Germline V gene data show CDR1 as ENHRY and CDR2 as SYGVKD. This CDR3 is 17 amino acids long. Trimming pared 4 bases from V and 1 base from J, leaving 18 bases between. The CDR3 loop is CAISGGTLGRGTDTQYF. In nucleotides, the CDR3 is TGTGCCATCAGTGGGGGGACACTGGGTAGAGGCACAGATACGCAGTATTTT.

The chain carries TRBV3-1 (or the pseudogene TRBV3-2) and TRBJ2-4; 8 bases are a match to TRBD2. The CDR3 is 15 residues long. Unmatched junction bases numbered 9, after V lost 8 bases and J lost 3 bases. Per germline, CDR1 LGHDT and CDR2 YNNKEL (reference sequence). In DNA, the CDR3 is TGTGCCAGCCGCGGGGGGCGCGGGGGCAAAAACATTCAGTACTTC. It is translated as CASRGGRGGKNIQYF.

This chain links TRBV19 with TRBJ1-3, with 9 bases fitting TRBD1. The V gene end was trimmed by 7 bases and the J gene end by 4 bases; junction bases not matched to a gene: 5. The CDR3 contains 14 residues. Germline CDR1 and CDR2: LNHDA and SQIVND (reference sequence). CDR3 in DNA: TGTGCCAGTAAAGGACAGGGGCCCGGAAACACCATATATTTT. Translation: CASKGQGPGNTIYF. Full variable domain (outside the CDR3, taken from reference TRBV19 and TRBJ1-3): DGGITQSPKYLFRKEGQNVTLSCEQNLNHDAMYWYRQDPGQGLRLIYYSQIVNDFQKGDIAEGYSVSREKKESFPLTVTSAQKNPTAFYLCASKGQGPGNTIYFGEGSWLTVV.

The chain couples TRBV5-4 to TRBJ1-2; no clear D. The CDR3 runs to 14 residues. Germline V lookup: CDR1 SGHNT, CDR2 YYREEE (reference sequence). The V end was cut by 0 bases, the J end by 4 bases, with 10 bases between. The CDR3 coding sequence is TGTGCCAGCAGCTTGGCCTCGGAGGCCTATGGCTACACCTTC. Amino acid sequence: CASSLASEAYGYTF.

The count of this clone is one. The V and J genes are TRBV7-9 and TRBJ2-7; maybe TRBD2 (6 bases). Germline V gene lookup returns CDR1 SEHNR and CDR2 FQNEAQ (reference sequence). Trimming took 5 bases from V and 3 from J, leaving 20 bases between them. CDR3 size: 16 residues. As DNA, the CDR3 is TGTGCCAGCAGCCCCTCCGGGGGAGCCGGTTTCTACGAGCAGTACTTC. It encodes CASSPSGGAGFYEQYF.

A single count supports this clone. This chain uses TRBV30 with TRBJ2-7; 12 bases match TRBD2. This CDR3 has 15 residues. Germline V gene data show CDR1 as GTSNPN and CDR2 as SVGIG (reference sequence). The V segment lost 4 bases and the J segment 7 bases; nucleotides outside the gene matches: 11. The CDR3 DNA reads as TGTGCCTGGAATCCTGGACTAGCGGGGCGGGCTGAGCAGTACTTC. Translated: CAWNPGLAGRAEQYF.

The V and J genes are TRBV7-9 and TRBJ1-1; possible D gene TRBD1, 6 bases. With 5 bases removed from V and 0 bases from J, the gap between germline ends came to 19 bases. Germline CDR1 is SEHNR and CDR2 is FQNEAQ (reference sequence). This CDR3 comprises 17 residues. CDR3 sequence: CASSGRDNLTMNTEAFF. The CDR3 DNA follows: TGTGCCAGCAGCGGCCGGGACAACCTAACCATGAACACTGAAGCTTTCTTT.

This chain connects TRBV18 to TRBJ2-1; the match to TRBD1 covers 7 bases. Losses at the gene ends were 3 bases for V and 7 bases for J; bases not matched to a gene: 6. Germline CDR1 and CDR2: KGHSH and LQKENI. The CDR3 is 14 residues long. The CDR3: CASSPGDSQNEQFF. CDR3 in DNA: TGTGCCAGCTCACCTGGGGACAGCCAAAATGAGCAGTTCTTC.

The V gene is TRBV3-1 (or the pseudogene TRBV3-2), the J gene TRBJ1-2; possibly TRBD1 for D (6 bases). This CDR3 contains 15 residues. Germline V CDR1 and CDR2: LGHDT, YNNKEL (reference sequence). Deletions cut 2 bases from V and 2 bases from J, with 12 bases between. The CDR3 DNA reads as TGTGCCAGCAGCCAAAGCGGGACAACCAACTATGGCTACACCTTC. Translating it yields CASSQSGTTNYGYTF.

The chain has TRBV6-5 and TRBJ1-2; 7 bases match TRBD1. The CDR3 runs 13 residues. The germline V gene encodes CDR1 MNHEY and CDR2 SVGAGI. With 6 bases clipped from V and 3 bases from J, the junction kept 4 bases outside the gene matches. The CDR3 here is CASSRDRDYGYTF. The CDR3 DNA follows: TGTGCCAGCAGCCGTGACAGGGACTATGGCTACACCTTC.

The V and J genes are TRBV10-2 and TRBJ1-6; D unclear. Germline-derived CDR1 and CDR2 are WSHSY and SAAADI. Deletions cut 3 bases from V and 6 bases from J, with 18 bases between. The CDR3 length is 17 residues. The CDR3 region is CASSDGRPGEGNSPLHF. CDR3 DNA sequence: TGCGCCAGCAGTGACGGCCGGCCCGGGGAGGGTAATTCACCCCTCCACTTT.

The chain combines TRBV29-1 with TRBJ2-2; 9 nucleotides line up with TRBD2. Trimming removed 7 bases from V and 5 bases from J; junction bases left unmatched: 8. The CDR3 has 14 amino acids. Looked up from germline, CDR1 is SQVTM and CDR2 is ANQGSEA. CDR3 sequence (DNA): TGCAGCGCCTCAGCGGGGGGACAGACCGGGGAGCTGTTTTTT. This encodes CSASAGGQTGELFF.

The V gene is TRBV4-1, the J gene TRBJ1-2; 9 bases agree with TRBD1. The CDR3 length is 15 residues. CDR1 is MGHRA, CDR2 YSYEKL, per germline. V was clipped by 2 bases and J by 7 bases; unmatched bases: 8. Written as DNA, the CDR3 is TGCGCCAGCAGCCAACCCCGGGACAGGGTTTTTGGCTACACCTTC. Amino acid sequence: CASSQPRDRVFGYTF.

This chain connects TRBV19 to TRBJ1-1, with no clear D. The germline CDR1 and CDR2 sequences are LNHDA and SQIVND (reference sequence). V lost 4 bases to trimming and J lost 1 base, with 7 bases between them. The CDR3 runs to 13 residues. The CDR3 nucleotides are TGTGCCAGTAGTACCCAGCGGAACACTGAAGCTTTCTTT. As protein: CASSTQRNTEAFF. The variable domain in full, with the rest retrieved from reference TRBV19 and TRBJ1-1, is DGGITQSPKYLFRKEGQNVTLSCEQNLNHDAMYWYRQDPGQGLRLIYYSQIVNDFQKGDIAEGYSVSREKKESFPLTVTSAQKNPTAFYLCASSTQRNTEAFFGQGTRLTVV.

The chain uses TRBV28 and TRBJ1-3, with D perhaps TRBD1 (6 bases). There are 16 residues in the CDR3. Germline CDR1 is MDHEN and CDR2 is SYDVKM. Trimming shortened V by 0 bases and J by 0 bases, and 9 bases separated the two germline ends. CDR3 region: CASSLWTGDSGNTIYF. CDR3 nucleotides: TGTGCCAGCAGTTTATGGACAGGTGACTCTGGAAACACCATATATTTT.

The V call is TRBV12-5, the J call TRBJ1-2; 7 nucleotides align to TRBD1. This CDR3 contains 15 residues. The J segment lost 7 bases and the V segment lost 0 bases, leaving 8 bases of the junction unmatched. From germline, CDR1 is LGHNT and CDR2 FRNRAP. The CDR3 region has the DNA TGTGCTAGTGGTTTGGTAGAGACAGGGACGATTGGCTACACCTTC. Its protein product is CASGLVETGTIGYTF.

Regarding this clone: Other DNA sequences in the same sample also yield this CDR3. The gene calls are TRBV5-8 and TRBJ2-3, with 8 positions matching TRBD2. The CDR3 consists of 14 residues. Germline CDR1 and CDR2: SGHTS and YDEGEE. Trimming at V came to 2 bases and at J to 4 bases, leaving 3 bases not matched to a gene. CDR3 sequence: CASSFAGGADTQYF. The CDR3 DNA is TGTGCCAGCAGCTTCGCGGGAGGTGCAGATACGCAGTATTTT. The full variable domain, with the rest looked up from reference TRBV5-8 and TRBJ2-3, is EAGVTQSPTHLIKTRGQQATLRCSPISGHTSVYWYQQALGLGLQFLLWYDEGEERNRGNFPPRFSGRQFPNYSSELNVNALELEDSALYLCASSFAGGADTQYFGPGTRLTVL.

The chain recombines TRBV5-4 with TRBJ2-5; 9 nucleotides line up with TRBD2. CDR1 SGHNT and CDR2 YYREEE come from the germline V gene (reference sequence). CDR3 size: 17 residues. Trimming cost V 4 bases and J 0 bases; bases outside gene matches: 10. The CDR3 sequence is CASSLGGGRANQETQYF. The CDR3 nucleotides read TGTGCCAGCAGCCTGGGAGGCGGGAGGGCGAACCAAGAGACCCAGTACTTC.

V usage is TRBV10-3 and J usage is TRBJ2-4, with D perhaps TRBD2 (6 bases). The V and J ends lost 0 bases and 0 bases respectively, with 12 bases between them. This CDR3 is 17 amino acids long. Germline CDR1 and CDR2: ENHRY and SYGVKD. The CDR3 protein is CAISESYSGEAKNIQYF. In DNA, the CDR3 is TGTGCCATCAGTGAGTCATATAGCGGAGAAGCCAAAAACATTCAGTACTTC.

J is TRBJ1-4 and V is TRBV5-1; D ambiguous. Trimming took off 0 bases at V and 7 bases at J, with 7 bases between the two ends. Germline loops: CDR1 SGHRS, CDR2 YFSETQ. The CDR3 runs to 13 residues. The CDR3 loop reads CASSLEPGEKLFF. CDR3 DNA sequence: TGCGCCAGCAGCTTGGAGCCCGGTGAAAAACTGTTTTTT.

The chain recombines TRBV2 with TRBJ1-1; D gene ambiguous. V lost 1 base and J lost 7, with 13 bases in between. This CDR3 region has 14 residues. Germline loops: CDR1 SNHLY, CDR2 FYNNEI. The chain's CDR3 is CASSEVAILVEAFF. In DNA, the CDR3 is TGTGCCAGCAGTGAAGTGGCCATATTGGTTGAAGCTTTCTTT.

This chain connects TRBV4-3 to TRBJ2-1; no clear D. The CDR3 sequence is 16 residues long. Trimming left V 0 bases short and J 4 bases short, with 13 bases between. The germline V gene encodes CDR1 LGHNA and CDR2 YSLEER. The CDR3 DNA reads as TGCGCCAGCAGCCAAGATTGGCGGAACCTATACAATGAGCAGTTCTTC. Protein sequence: CASSQDWRNLYNEQFF.